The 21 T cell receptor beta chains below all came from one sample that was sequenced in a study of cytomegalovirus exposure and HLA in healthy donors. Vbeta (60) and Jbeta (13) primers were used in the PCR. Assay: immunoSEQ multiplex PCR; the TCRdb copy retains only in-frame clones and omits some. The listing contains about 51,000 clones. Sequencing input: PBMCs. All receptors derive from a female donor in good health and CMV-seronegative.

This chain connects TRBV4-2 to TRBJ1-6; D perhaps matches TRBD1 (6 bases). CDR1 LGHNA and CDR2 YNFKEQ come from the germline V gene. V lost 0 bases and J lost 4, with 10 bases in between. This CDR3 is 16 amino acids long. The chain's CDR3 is CASSQDSGDYNSPLHF. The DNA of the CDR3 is TGTGCCAGCAGCCAAGACTCAGGGGATTATAATTCACCCCTCCACTTT.

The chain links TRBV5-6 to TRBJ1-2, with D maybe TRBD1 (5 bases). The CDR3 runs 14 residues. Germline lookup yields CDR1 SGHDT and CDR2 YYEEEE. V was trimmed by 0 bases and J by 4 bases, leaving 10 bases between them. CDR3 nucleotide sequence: TGTGCCAGCAGCTTGGCTCTCCAGGGCTATGGCTACACCTTC. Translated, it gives CASSLALQGYGYTF.

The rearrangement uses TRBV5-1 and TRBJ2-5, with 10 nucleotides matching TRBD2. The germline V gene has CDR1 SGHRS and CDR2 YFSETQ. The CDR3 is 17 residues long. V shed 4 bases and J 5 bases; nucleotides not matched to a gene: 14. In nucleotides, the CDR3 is TGCGCCAGCAGCCCGACGGGGGCTAGCGGGAGAGGGGAGACCCAGTACTTC. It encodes CASSPTGASGRGETQYF. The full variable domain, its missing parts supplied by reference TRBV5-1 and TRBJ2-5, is KAGVTQTPRYLIKTRGQQVTLSCSPISGHRSVSWYQQTPGQGLQFLFEYFSETQRNKGNFPGRFSGRQFSNSRSEMNVSTLELGDSALYLCASSPTGASGRGETQYFGPGTRLLVL.

CDR3 bases: TGTGCCAGCAGTGGAGGAGATAATTCACCCCTCCACTTT. This gives the protein CASSGGDNSPLHF. The chain joins TRBV6-4 to TRBJ1-6; D ambiguous. Germline V CDR1 and CDR2: MRHNA, SNTAGT. CDR3 length: 13 residues. Trimming left V 4 bases short and J 5 bases short, with 6 bases between.

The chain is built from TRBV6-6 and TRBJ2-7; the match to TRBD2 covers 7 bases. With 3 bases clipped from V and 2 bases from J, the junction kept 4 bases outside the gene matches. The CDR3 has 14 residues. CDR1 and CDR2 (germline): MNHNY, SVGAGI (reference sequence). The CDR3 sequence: CASSYTSEAYEQYF. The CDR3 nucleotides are TGTGCCAGCAGTTATACTAGCGAAGCCTACGAGCAGTACTTC.

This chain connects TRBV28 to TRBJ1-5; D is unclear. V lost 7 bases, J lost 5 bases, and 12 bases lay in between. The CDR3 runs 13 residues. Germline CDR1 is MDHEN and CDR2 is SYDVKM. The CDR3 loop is CASNDKYDQPQHF. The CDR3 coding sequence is TGTGCCAGCAATGACAAGTACGATCAGCCCCAGCATTTT.

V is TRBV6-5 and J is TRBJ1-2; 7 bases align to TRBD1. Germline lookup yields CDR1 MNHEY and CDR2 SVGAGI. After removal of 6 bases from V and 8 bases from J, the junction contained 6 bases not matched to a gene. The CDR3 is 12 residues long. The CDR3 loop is CASRNRGLGYTF. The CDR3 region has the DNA TGTGCCAGCAGAAACAGGGGTTTAGGCTACACCTTC.

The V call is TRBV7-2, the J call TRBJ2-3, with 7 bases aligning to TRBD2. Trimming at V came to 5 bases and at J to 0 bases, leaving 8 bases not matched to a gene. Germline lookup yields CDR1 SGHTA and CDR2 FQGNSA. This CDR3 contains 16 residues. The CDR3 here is CASSREAGLSTDTQYF. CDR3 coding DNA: TGTGCCAGCAGCCGGGAGGCGGGGCTGAGCACAGATACGCAGTATTTT.

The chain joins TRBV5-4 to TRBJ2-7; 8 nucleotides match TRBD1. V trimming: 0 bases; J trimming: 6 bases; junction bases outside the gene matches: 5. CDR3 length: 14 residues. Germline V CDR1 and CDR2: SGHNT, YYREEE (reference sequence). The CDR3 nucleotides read TGTGCCAGCAGCTTGGTTCAGGGGGCGTCCGAGCAGTACTTC. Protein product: CASSLVQGASEQYF.

The CDR3 DNA reads as TGTGCCAGCAGCCCTCCGACATTTTACCCTGAAGCTTTCTTT. Residues: CASSPPTFYPEAFF. This chain connects TRBV7-9 to TRBJ1-1; D unresolved. With 5 bases removed from V and 6 bases from J, the gap between germline ends came to 16 bases. Germline assignment: CDR1 SEHNR and CDR2 FQNEAQ (reference sequence). This CDR3 is built from 14 residues.

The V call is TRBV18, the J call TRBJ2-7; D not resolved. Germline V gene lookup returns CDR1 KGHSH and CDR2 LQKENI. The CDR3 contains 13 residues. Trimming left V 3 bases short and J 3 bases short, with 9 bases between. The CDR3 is CASSPAADYEQYF. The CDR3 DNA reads TGTGCCAGCTCACCCGCGGCGGACTACGAGCAGTACTTC.

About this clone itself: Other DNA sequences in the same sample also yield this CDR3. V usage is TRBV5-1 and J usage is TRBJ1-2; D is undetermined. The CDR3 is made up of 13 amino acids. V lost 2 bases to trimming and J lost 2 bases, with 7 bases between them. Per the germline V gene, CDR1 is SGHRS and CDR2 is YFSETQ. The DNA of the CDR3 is TGCGCCAGCAGCTTTGGAGGGAACTATGGCTACACCTTC. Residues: CASSFGGNYGYTF.

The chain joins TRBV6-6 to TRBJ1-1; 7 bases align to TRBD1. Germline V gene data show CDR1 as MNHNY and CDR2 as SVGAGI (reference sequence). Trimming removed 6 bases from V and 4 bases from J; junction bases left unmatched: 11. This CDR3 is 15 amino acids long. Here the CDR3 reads CASSRQGEVSTEAFF. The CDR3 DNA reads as TGTGCCAGCAGCCGTCAGGGGGAGGTGAGCACTGAAGCTTTCTTT.

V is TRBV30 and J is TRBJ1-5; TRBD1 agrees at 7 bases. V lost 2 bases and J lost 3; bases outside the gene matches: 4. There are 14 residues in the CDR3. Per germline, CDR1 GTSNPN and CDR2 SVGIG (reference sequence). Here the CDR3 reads CAWSPGQANQPQHF. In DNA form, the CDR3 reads TGTGCCTGGAGTCCTGGACAGGCCAATCAGCCCCAGCATTTT.

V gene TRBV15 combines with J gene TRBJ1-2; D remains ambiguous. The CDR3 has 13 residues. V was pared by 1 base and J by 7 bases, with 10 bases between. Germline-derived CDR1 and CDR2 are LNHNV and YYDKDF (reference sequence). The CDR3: CATSRAPLGGYTF. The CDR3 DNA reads TGTGCCACCAGCAGAGCGCCCCTAGGTGGCTACACCTTC.

CDR3 sequence: CASSVAARGPNTEAFF. CDR3 nucleotides: TGTGCCAGCAGCGTAGCGGCAAGGGGGCCCAACACTGAAGCTTTCTTT. The rearrangement uses TRBV9 and TRBJ1-1; TRBD1 agrees at 7 bases. This CDR3 is 16 amino acids long. Germline V lookup: CDR1 SGDLS, CDR2 YYNGEE. After removal of 0 bases from V and 2 bases from J, the junction contained 7 bases not matched to a gene.

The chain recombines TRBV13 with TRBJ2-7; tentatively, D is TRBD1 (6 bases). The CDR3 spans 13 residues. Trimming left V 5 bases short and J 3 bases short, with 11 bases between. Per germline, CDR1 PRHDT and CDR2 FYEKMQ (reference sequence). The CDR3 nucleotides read TGTGCCAGCAGCCTCCGACAGGACTACGAGCAGTACTTC. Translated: CASSLRQDYEQYF.

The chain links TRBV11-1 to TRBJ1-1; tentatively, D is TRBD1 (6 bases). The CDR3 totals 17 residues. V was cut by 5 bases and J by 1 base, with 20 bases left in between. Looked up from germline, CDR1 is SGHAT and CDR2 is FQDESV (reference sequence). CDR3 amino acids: CASSPGQTGTGNTEAFF. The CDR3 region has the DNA TGTGCCAGCAGCCCAGGACAGACAGGAACCGGGAACACTGAAGCTTTCTTT.

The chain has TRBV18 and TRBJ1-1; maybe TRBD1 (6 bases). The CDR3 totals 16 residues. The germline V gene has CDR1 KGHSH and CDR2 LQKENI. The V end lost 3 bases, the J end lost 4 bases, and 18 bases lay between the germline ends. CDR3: CASSPTGRVVATEAFF. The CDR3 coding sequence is TGTGCCAGCTCACCCACAGGGAGAGTGGTCGCCACTGAAGCTTTCTTT.

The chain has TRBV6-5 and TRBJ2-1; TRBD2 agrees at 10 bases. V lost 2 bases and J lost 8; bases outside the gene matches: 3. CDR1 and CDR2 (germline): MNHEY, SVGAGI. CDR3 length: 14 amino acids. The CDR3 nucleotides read TGTGCCAGCAGTTACCTAGCGGGAGTCCATGAGCAGTTCTTC. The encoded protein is CASSYLAGVHEQFF.

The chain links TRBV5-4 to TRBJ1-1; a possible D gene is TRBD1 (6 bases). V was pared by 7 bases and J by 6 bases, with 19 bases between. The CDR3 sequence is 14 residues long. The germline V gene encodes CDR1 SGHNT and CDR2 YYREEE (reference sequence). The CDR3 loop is CASFGGGRLAEAFF. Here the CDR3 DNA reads TGTGCCAGCTTTGGCGGGGGCAGGTTGGCTGAAGCTTTCTTT.